The clone carrying this T cell receptor (beta chain) was seen many times. What it binds is not known. This specimen belongs to a study of T-cell reconstitution after alpha-beta-depleted transplantation in children. Study findings and constraints: Alpha-beta T cells about two months after transplant reportedly derived from several hundred expanded graft clones.

This sample's TCRbeta library carried unique molecular identifier barcodes. TCRdb reanalysed the PCR reads using MiXCR and keeps one entry per CDR3 protein. This repertoire shows around 670,000 distinct CDR3 sequences, around 12% found once; its top ten account for 0.79%. The sample in question was PBMCs, obtained before TCRalphabeta/CD19-depleted stem cell transplant. This clonotype was sampled from a girl aged 2-10 years with congenital amegakaryocytic thrombocytopenia, due to receive a stem cell transplant.

The CDR3 sequence is CASTLAGGQDTQYF. In nucleotides, the CDR3 is TGCGCCAGCACCCTAGCGGGAGGGCAAGATACGCAGTATTTT. V usage is TRBV5-1 and J usage is TRBJ2-3; 12 nucleotides agree with TRBD2. The V gene's germline CDR1 is SGHRS and CDR2 YFSETQ. The CDR3 spans 14 residues. V gave up 6 bases and J gave up 5 bases; unmatched junction bases: 4.